These 32 T cell receptor beta chains originate from one sample sequenced in a study of CD4 T cells in relation to SARS-CoV-2 and coronaviruses. No antigen has been identified for these receptors. Method: immunoSEQ multiplex PCR; TCRdb's copy keeps in-frame clones and lacks some. The data show over 20,000 clones, 60% to 85% seen once. Unexposed donor CD4+ T cells date from about 2011-2018, before the COVID-19 pandemic. The cells were cultured for roughly 11 days before CD4+ T cells were isolated. Source material: CD4+ T cells from PBMCs, cultured in vitro. The source is a human donor in good health.

This chain connects TRBV5-6 to TRBJ2-1, with 10 bases that match TRBD2. The CDR3 is 17 residues long. Germline V gene data show CDR1 as SGHDT and CDR2 as YYEEEE. With V trimmed by 1 base and J by 0 bases, 4 bases remained unmatched. The CDR3 nucleotides are TGTGCCAGCAGCTTGACGACTAGCGGGCTCTCCTACAATGAGCAGTTCTTC. Residues: CASSLTTSGLSYNEQFF.

Worth noting for this clone: Other DNA sequences of this sample code for an identical CDR3. V usage is TRBV11-3 and J usage is TRBJ2-2; possibly TRBD1 for D (5 bases). V was clipped by 5 bases and J by 3 bases, with 13 bases between them. Germline V gene sequence: CDR1 SGHNT, CDR2 YENEEA. This CDR3 region has 15 residues. The CDR3 loop reads CASSLRAVDTGELFF. In nucleotides, the CDR3 is TGTGCCAGCAGCCTCAGGGCAGTGGACACCGGGGAGCTGTTTTTT.

This chain connects TRBV9 to TRBJ1-6; the match to TRBD1 covers 10 bases. The V and J ends lost 3 bases and 5 bases, in that order; junction bases with no gene match: 2. The CDR3 spans 15 residues. Germline V lookup: CDR1 SGDLS, CDR2 YYNGEE. CDR3 sequence reads: CASSETGGNNSPLHF. CDR3 nucleotides: TGTGCCAGCAGCGAGACAGGGGGCAATAATTCACCCCTCCACTTT. The variable domain in full, with the rest retrieved from reference TRBV9 and TRBJ1-6, is DSGVTQTPKHLITATGQRVTLRCSPRSGDLSVYWYQQSLDQGLQFLIQYYNGEERAKGNILERFSAQQFPDLHSELNLSSLELGDSALYFCASSETGGNNSPLHFGNGTRLTVT.

V is TRBV27 and J is TRBJ1-4, with D perhaps matching TRBD1 (6 bases). Germline-derived CDR1 and CDR2 are MNHEY and SMNVEV (reference sequence). V shed 1 base and J shed 7 bases, with 10 bases lying between them. This CDR3 has 14 amino acids. The CDR3 loop reads CASSLYTGTEKLFF. In nucleotides, the CDR3 is TGTGCCAGCAGTTTATACACAGGGACTGAAAAACTGTTTTTT.

The chain combines TRBV4-3 with TRBJ2-5, with D unresolved. The CDR3 runs to 16 residues. Germline lookup yields CDR1 LGHNA and CDR2 YSLEER. Between the trimmed V and J ends, which lost 0 bases and 4 bases, there was a span of 15 bases. The CDR3 region has the DNA TGCGCCAGCAGCCAAGAAGTTAGAGAGGTCGGAGAGACCCAGTACTTC. Translated, it gives CASSQEVREVGETQYF.

The gene calls are TRBV9 and TRBJ1-5, with D hard to call. V was trimmed by 0 bases and J by 2 bases, leaving 9 bases between them. Germline V gene data show CDR1 as SGDLS and CDR2 as YYNGEE. This CDR3 is built from 15 residues. CDR3 sequence: CASSVGLGGNQPQHF. The CDR3 DNA reads TGTGCCAGCAGCGTAGGGTTGGGCGGCAATCAGCCCCAGCATTTT.

The chain carries TRBV4-2 and TRBJ2-4; D unclear. The CDR3 extends over 14 amino acids. CDR1 and CDR2 (germline): LGHNA, YNFKEQ. V lost 1 base, J lost 12 bases, and 16 bases lay in between. The CDR3 DNA is TGTGCCAGCAGCCAAGTAACAACAGTCTCTAATCAGTACTTC. Its translation: CASSQVTTVSNQYF.

The chain couples TRBV6-6 to TRBJ2-7; 9 bases line up with TRBD1. The V and J ends lost 0 bases and 3 bases, in that order; junction bases with no gene match: 3. The CDR3 is made up of 15 amino acids. Germline loops: CDR1 MNHNY, CDR2 SVGAGI (reference sequence). CDR3: CASSYSRDRVYEQYF. The CDR3 DNA is TGTGCCAGCAGTTACTCGAGGGACAGGGTCTACGAGCAGTACTTC.

V usage is TRBV10-3 and J usage is TRBJ2-1; D possibly matches TRBD1 or TRBD2 (5 bases each). The germline gives CDR1 ENHRY, CDR2 SYGVKD. The germline V and J ends were trimmed by 6 bases and 6 bases, with 12 bases remaining between them. The CDR3 extends over 13 amino acids. The CDR3 region is CAISSTGTNEQFF. Written as DNA, the CDR3 is TGTGCCATCAGCTCAACCGGGACCAATGAGCAGTTCTTC.

The chain carries TRBV19 and TRBJ1-4, with D possibly matching TRBD1 (5 bases). The CDR3 is 15 residues long. CDR1 and CDR2 (germline): LNHDA, SQIVND (reference sequence). Trimming cost V 5 bases and J 7 bases, with 17 bases left between them. CDR3 region: CASSSPGQPREKLFF. The CDR3 region has the DNA TGTGCCAGTAGTTCACCAGGGCAGCCTCGTGAAAAACTGTTTTTT.

The V and J genes are TRBV9 and TRBJ1-1; 8 bases line up with TRBD1. The V gene's germline CDR1 is SGDLS and CDR2 YYNGEE. Unmatched junction bases numbered 5, after V lost 3 bases and J lost 1 base. The CDR3 consists of 15 residues. CDR3 protein: CASSELGQANTEAFF. CDR3 coding DNA: TGTGCCAGCAGCGAGTTGGGACAGGCGAACACTGAAGCTTTCTTT.

The chain joins TRBV4-1 to TRBJ2-6, with TRBD2 identical over 8 bases. Germline trimming cut 7 bases from V and 3 bases from J; bases unmatched to any gene: 20. This CDR3 is built from 20 residues. The germline CDR1 and CDR2 sequences are MGHRA and YSYEKL. Written as DNA, the CDR3 is TGCGCCAGCAAGCGGGGACCGGGACTAGAGAGGAGGGATGGGGCCAACGTCCTGACTTTC. Translating gives CASKRGPGLERRDGANVLTF.

The genes are TRBV7-3 and TRBJ2-7; D is unclear. The CDR3 has 14 amino acids. The V end was cut by 2 bases, the J end by 2 bases, with 10 bases between. CDR1 and CDR2 from the germline V gene are SGHTA and FQGTGA. This chain's CDR3 is CASSLDVGPYEQYF. CDR3 nucleotide sequence: TGTGCCAGCAGCTTAGATGTGGGCCCCTACGAGCAGTACTTC.

The chain carries TRBV6-5 and TRBJ2-7; maybe TRBD1 (6 bases). Trimming removed 0 bases from V and 0 bases from J, with 6 bases in between. The CDR3 runs to 14 residues. Germline loops: CDR1 MNHEY, CDR2 SVGAGI. This CDR3 is CASSYSDSSYEQYF. The CDR3 DNA reads as TGTGCCAGCAGTTACTCGGACAGCTCCTACGAGCAGTACTTC.

This clone was seen once. This chain uses TRBV2 with TRBJ1-6; tentatively, D is TRBD1 (6 bases). Germline-derived CDR1 and CDR2 are SNHLY and FYNNEI. Trimming took off 5 bases at V and 5 bases at J, with 16 bases between the two ends. This CDR3 is 16 amino acids long. This chain's CDR3 is CASSLSGETNNSPLHF. The CDR3 region has the DNA TGTGCCAGCAGTCTGTCAGGGGAAACGAATAATTCACCCCTCCACTTT. The variable domain in full, completed from reference TRBV2 and TRBJ1-6, reads EPEVTQTPSHQVTQMGQEVILRCVPISNHLYFYWYRQILGQKVEFLVSFYNNEISEKSEIFDDQFSVERPDGSNFTLKIRSTKLEDSAMYFCASSLSGETNNSPLHFGNGTRLTVT.

In its sample, this clone was seen a few times. The chain combines TRBV9 with TRBJ2-7; D call uncertain. There are 14 residues in the CDR3. Germline CDR1 SGDLS, CDR2 YYNGEE. V was trimmed by 0 bases and J by 0 bases, leaving 7 bases between them. The CDR3 DNA reads as TGTGCCAGCAGCGTAGGGACGGCCTCCTACGAGCAGTACTTC. This sequence encodes CASSVGTASYEQYF. The whole variable domain, filled in from reference TRBV9 and TRBJ2-7, reads DSGVTQTPKHLITATGQRVTLRCSPRSGDLSVYWYQQSLDQGLQFLIQYYNGEERAKGNILERFSAQQFPDLHSELNLSSLELGDSALYFCASSVGTASYEQYFGPGTRLTVT.

This clone was detected only once. This sequence joins TRBV4-2 and TRBJ1-6; 12 nucleotides match TRBD1. This CDR3 has 17 amino acids. V gave up 4 bases and J gave up 6 bases; unmatched junction bases: 7. Germline V gene data show CDR1 as LGHNA and CDR2 as YNFKEQ. CDR3 bases: TGTGCCAGCAGCCCCCGGGACAGGGGGCTGAGTAATTCACCCCTCCACTTT. It is translated as CASSPRDRGLSNSPLHF.

The rearrangement links TRBV4-3 to TRBJ1-5, with D tentatively TRBD1 (6 bases). The CDR3 runs 15 residues. The ends were cut back, 0 bases at V and 2 bases at J, with 8 bases in the middle. Germline V CDR1 and CDR2: LGHNA, YSLEER. In DNA form, the CDR3 reads TGCGCCAGCAGCCAAGAGTACAGGGGCAATCAGCCCCAGCATTTT. Its translation: CASSQEYRGNQPQHF.

V usage is TRBV10-2 and J usage is TRBJ2-3; 9 bases are shared with TRBD2. Germline V gene sequence: CDR1 WSHSY, CDR2 SAAADI. Germline trimming cut 2 bases from V and 0 bases from J; bases unmatched to any gene: 9. CDR3 size: 18 residues. CDR3 sequence (DNA): TGCGCCAGCAGTGAGGCGGGGCTAGCGGGGTCTAGCACAGATACGCAGTATTTT. Translation gives CASSEAGLAGSSTDTQYF.

Here the CDR3 reads CASSFGGQGADTQYF. In nucleotides, the CDR3 is TGTGCCAGCAGCTTTGGTGGACAGGGTGCAGATACGCAGTATTTT. The rearrangement joins TRBV11-3 to TRBJ2-3; TRBD1 aligns across 8 bases. CDR1 SGHNT and CDR2 YENEEA come from the germline V gene. The CDR3 covers 15 residues. V dropped 3 bases and J dropped 4; count of bases not matched to a gene: 6.

This chain joins TRBV12-3 or TRBV12-4 and TRBJ2-7; D perhaps matches TRBD2 (7 bases). The CDR3 loop spans 13 amino acids. The ends were cut back, 2 bases at V and 7 bases at J, with 12 bases in the middle. The CDR3 spells CASSLIGGQEQYF. In DNA, the CDR3 is TGTGCCAGCAGTTTAATCGGGGGGCAAGAGCAGTACTTC.

This clone rates as large. The chain recombines TRBV3-1 (or the pseudogene TRBV3-2) with TRBJ2-5; D not certain. V lost 4 bases and J lost 5, with 11 bases in between. CDR3 length equals 13 residues. Looked up from germline, CDR1 is LGHDT and CDR2 is YNNKEL (reference sequence). CDR3 in amino acids: CASSRQTSETQYF. Here the CDR3 DNA reads TGTGCCAGCAGCCGGCAAACCAGCGAGACCCAGTACTTC.

This clone has only a few counts. The rearrangement joins TRBV7-9 to TRBJ1-5; D remains ambiguous. Germline CDR1 reads SEHNR; CDR2 reads FQNEAQ (reference sequence). Trimming took 1 base from V and 2 from J, leaving 0 bases between them. The CDR3 totals 12 residues. Written as DNA, the CDR3 is TGTGCCAGCAGCTTAGGCAATCAGCCCCAGCATTTT. The encoded protein is CASSLGNQPQHF.

The genes are TRBV7-2 and TRBJ2-5; a weak D match, TRBD1 (5 bases). The CDR3 sequence is 13 residues long. The V and J ends lost 4 bases and 7 bases respectively, with 13 bases between them. CDR1 and CDR2 from the germline V gene are SGHTA and FQGNSA. In nucleotides, the CDR3 is TGTGCCAGCAGCTCGACAGACGTTCGGACCCAGTACTTC. This sequence encodes CASSSTDVRTQYF.

The chain is built from TRBV7-2 and TRBJ1-2, with 9 bases that match TRBD1. The trim removed 5 bases at V and 2 bases at J, leaving 3 bases unmatched. Germline V gene lookup returns CDR1 SGHTA and CDR2 FQGNSA. This CDR3 is built from 14 residues. The CDR3 sequence is CASSLGQGNYGYTF. The CDR3 coding sequence is TGTGCCAGCAGCCTCGGACAGGGGAACTATGGCTACACCTTC.

This chain joins TRBV5-4 and TRBJ2-7, with 7 nucleotides matching TRBD2. Germline trimming cut 6 bases from V and 7 bases from J; bases unmatched to any gene: 10. The V gene's germline CDR1 is SGHNT and CDR2 YYREEE (reference sequence). The CDR3 spans 13 residues. CDR3 amino acids: CASTFGRVIEQYF. The CDR3 DNA follows: TGTGCCAGCACCTTTGGGAGGGTGATTGAGCAGTACTTC.

With regard to this clone: One end of the junction fails to match germline, which may point to a read error. V and J are TRBV7-7 and TRBJ2-5; D gene uncertain. The germline V gene has CDR1 SSHAT and CDR2 FNYEAQ (reference sequence). This CDR3 is 13 amino acids long. CDR3 sequence reads: CASSLSLQETQYF. DNA for the CDR3: TGTGCTAGCAGCCTTAGCCTCCAAGAGACCCAGTACTTC.

J is TRBJ2-3 and V is TRBV7-2, with D unresolved. The length of the CDR3 is 14 residues. Germline assignment: CDR1 SGHTA and CDR2 FQGNSA. The V end lost 0 bases, the J end lost 2 bases, and 6 bases lay between the germline ends. In DNA form, the CDR3 reads TGTGCCAGCAGCTTAGCGCACTCCACAGATACGCAGTATTTT. It translates to CASSLAHSTDTQYF.

The chain has TRBV4-2 and TRBJ2-1, with 9 bases matching TRBD2. The germline V gene encodes CDR1 LGHNA and CDR2 YNFKEQ. The CDR3 contains 17 residues. With V trimmed by 0 bases and J by 5 bases, 8 bases remained unmatched. This CDR3 is CASSQDLRTSVNNEQFF. Written as DNA, the CDR3 is TGTGCCAGCAGCCAAGATCTGCGGACTAGCGTTAACAATGAGCAGTTCTTC.

The chain is built from TRBV30 and TRBJ1-3; D gene uncertain. V was clipped by 3 bases and J by 0 bases, with 12 bases between them. The CDR3 contains 15 residues. Germline loops: CDR1 GTSNPN, CDR2 SVGIG (reference sequence). The CDR3 region has the DNA TGTGCCTGGAGATTCTTGGGGAACTCTGGAAACACCATATATTTT. Protein sequence: CAWRFLGNSGNTIYF.

This clone has just a few counts. The chain links TRBV2 to TRBJ1-5; 7 nucleotides line up with TRBD1. CDR1 is SNHLY, CDR2 FYNNEI, per germline. This CDR3 is built from 14 residues. Trimming cost V 7 bases and J 3 bases; bases outside gene matches: 6. The CDR3 DNA follows: TGTGCCAGCACCCGACAGGGATACAATCAGCCCCAGCATTTT. Its translation is CASTRQGYNQPQHF.

J is TRBJ1-3 and V is TRBV7-2, with 7 bases matching TRBD1. CDR3 length: 16 residues. The V and J ends lost 5 bases and 5 bases, in that order; junction bases with no gene match: 12. The V gene's germline CDR1 is SGHTA and CDR2 FQGNSA. The CDR3: CASSRDRDLGRNTIYF. The CDR3 bases are TGTGCCAGCAGCCGTGACAGGGACCTTGGCCGAAACACCATATATTTT.